These T cell receptor beta chains were read from a single sample in a study of blood T cell repertoires in COVID-19. The table came from immunoSEQ multiplex PCR; TCRdb's copy has only in-frame clones and leaves some out. The sample has 310,000 or so clones, approximately 88% seen once. Sample: PBMCs or T cells enriched from blood (not recorded which). All receptors come from a woman between 40 and 50 years old who had recovered from COVID-19. CDR3s include the opening cysteine and the closing phenylalanine or tryptophan. Clone size is stated in some rows and not others, as once, few, many or a class when expanded.

TRBV7-9,TRBJ2-5,NA,CASSKTSGGQETQYF
TRBV11-2,TRBJ2-5,NA,CASSGPAFRTQYF
TRBV30,TRBJ2-5,NA,CAFGYSYQETQYF
TRBV23-1,TRBJ2-2,NA,CASSHRVANGWGTGELFF
TRBV25-1,TRBJ2-1,NA,CASSGTSGRLNEQFF
TRBV28,TRBJ2-7,NA,CASSTPQGPLYEQYF
TRBV18,TRBJ2-7,NA,CASSPVTLTYEQYF
TRBV5-1,TRBJ2-5,NA,CASSLPQGAQTQYF
TRBV3-1/TRBV3-2,TRBJ2-4,NA,CASSQVGAGGLNIQYF
TRBV7-3,TRBJ2-5,NA,CASSLSGQVETQYF
TRBV6-2/TRBV6-3,TRBJ2-7,NA,CASSYPPGGAPYEQYF
TRBV5-1,TRBJ2-7,NA,CASSSGNGEQYF
TRBV4-3,TRBJ2-1,few,CASSQLTSPGGWNEQFF
TRBV5-1,TRBJ2-2,NA,CASSLIVGGRTGELFF
TRBV28,TRBJ2-7,NA,CASSLGGSSYEQYF
TRBV6-1,TRBJ1-5,NA,CASSGDRLAFYSNQPQHF
TRBV2,TRBJ2-3,NA,CASNPGVTDTQYF
TRBV7-2,TRBJ2-1,NA,CASSNSGEQFF
TRBV12-3/TRBV12-4,TRBJ1-1,NA,CASSFRENTEAFF
TRBV7-9,TRBJ2-5,few,CASSLGGQTQETQYF
TRBV6-4,TRBJ2-7,NA,CAHNAQGNYEQYF
TRBV4-2,TRBJ2-5,NA,CASSQDRLAEYQETQYF
TRBV20-1,TRBJ2-3,NA,CSARPYGGYF
TRBV28,TRBJ1-2,once,CASSSGLRDEGTF
TRBV7-2,TRBJ1-1,NA,CASSFDRAEAFF
TRBV7-2,TRBJ2-1,NA,CASSFNTYNEQFF